This is a list of T cell receptor beta chains from one sample in a study of blood T cell repertoires in COVID-19. Using immunoSEQ multiplex PCR, the repertoire was profiled, and TCRdb retains in-frame clones only, with some absent. Among 150,000 to 180,000 clones listed, roughly 84% were seen once. The source material was peripheral blood. These TCRs come from a woman in her sixties with COVID-19, enrolled during active disease. Both conserved end residues are trimmed from each CDR3. Fields, in order: J gene, V gene, CDR3 protein.

j_call: TRBJ1-4; v_call: TRBV27; cdr3_aa: ASSLMAATNEKLF
j_call: TRBJ1-2; v_call: TRBV6-5; cdr3_aa: ASSIAAINYGYT
j_call: TRBJ2-2; v_call: TRBV5-1; cdr3_aa: ASRLTSGGNSGELF
j_call: TRBJ2-1; v_call: TRBV27; cdr3_aa: ASSLLTGGLHNEQF
j_call: TRBJ2-1; v_call: TRBV7-2; cdr3_aa: ASSLAAGTSTFNEQF
j_call: TRBJ2-3; v_call: TRBV11-3; cdr3_aa: ASSHVAGGSDTQY
j_call: TRBJ2-7; v_call: TRBV18; cdr3_aa: ASSRGGGYYEQY
j_call: TRBJ2-2; v_call: TRBV18; cdr3_aa: ASSPNGGRAAGELF
j_call: TRBJ1-4; v_call: TRBV7-4; cdr3_aa: AARVLLNEKLF
j_call: TRBJ2-5; v_call: TRBV9; cdr3_aa: ASNKGLQETQY
j_call: TRBJ1-2; v_call: TRBV5-1; cdr3_aa: ASSLAGSRVYGYT
j_call: TRBJ2-7; v_call: TRBV2; cdr3_aa: ASSRGLAGTYEQY
j_call: TRBJ1-3; v_call: TRBV4-1; cdr3_aa: ASSLGGTGNTIY
j_call: TRBJ1-2; v_call: TRBV7-8; cdr3_aa: ASSVTRGYGYT
j_call: TRBJ1-1; v_call: TRBV5-1; cdr3_aa: ASSLAFKEAF
j_call: TRBJ1-2; v_call: TRBV19; cdr3_aa: ASWQGLSYGYT
j_call: TRBJ1-1; v_call: TRBV19; cdr3_aa: ASSIRGTEAF
j_call: TRBJ2-3; v_call: TRBV11-2; cdr3_aa: ASSLPETGGRTDTQY
j_call: TRBJ2-1; v_call: TRBV6-5; cdr3_aa: ASSSTFGTGINEQF
j_call: TRBJ2-5; v_call: TRBV10-2; cdr3_aa: ASSVAGGRMETQY
j_call: TRBJ1-1; v_call: TRBV5-5; cdr3_aa: ASSLNPPVGLGAF
j_call: TRBJ2-2; v_call: TRBV9; cdr3_aa: ASSVMTPNRGIPGELF
j_call: TRBJ1-1; v_call: TRBV5-5; cdr3_aa: ASSPIQGAMNTEAF
j_call: TRBJ2-2; v_call: TRBV5-1; cdr3_aa: ASSLEQGYTGELF
j_call: TRBJ1-3; v_call: TRBV9; cdr3_aa: ASSVAGGDRGNTIY
j_call: TRBJ1-4; v_call: TRBV4-1; cdr3_aa: ASSQEVFQSNEKLF
j_call: TRBJ2-1; v_call: TRBV5-1; cdr3_aa: ASSRTSGSLNEQF
j_call: TRBJ1-5; v_call: TRBV6-5; cdr3_aa: ASKIGTGFNQPQH
j_call: TRBJ1-1; v_call: TRBV27; cdr3_aa: ASSHRQENTEAF
j_call: TRBJ1-1; v_call: TRBV11-2; cdr3_aa: ASSPPGVNTEAF
j_call: TRBJ1-6; v_call: TRBV29-1; cdr3_aa: SVSHSDNSPLH
j_call: TRBJ1-3; v_call: TRBV19; cdr3_aa: ASSRQDSLRVNTIY
j_call: TRBJ2-7; v_call: TRBV5-1; cdr3_aa: ASSFHAGGEQY
j_call: TRBJ2-1; v_call: TRBV10-3; cdr3_aa: AISESTLGRGGSSYNEQF
j_call: TRBJ1-4; v_call: TRBV5-6; cdr3_aa: ASSLIDRGEEKLF
j_call: TRBJ1-2; v_call: TRBV19; cdr3_aa: ASSILNSYGYT
j_call: TRBJ1-1; v_call: TRBV5-1; cdr3_aa: ASSWGDFEAF
j_call: TRBJ2-1; v_call: TRBV5-1; cdr3_aa: ASSLVRARDEQF
j_call: TRBJ1-5; v_call: TRBV2; cdr3_aa: ASSEARRGRQPQH
j_call: TRBJ1-5; v_call: TRBV5-5; cdr3_aa: ASSLETALQPQH
j_call: TRBJ2-7; v_call: TRBV18; cdr3_aa: ASSPGRDILSYEQY
j_call: TRBJ2-5; v_call: TRBV19; cdr3_aa: ASSNRRARETQY
j_call: TRBJ1-2; v_call: TRBV5-4; cdr3_aa: ASSNDRSYGYT
j_call: TRBJ1-6; v_call: TRBV3-1/TRBV3-2; cdr3_aa: ASSPGQNSPLH
j_call: TRBJ2-5; v_call: TRBV2; cdr3_aa: ASRDRDRGPETQY
j_call: TRBJ2-1; v_call: TRBV7-2; cdr3_aa: ASSQAGAFYNEQF
j_call: TRBJ1-1; v_call: TRBV9; cdr3_aa: ASSVTALGGTEAF
j_call: TRBJ2-3; v_call: TRBV2; cdr3_aa: ASSGTSGSYTDTQY
j_call: TRBJ2-7; v_call: TRBV7-4; cdr3_aa: ASSPRTGGVYEQY
j_call: TRBJ2-1; v_call: TRBV24-1; cdr3_aa: ATSGPSGVAGRNEQF
j_call: TRBJ1-1; v_call: TRBV5-1; cdr3_aa: ASSPGGAGAF
j_call: TRBJ1-1; v_call: TRBV7-8; cdr3_aa: ASSPARVQGANTEAF
j_call: TRBJ2-5; v_call: TRBV27; cdr3_aa: ASSPPLQETQY
j_call: TRBJ1-1; v_call: TRBV9; cdr3_aa: ASSHPDRPIEAF